This T cell receptor beta chain was identified during a study of T-cell memory formation after mild COVID-19 (dated by TCRdb to about 2021). Turning to the overall study: TCR sequence clusters from the two donors were largely donor specific. The cohort comprised two young, previously healthy adult volunteers, one female and one male. T-cell clones expanding and contracting after mild COVID-19 in two donors were tracked by longitudinal TCRalpha and TCRbeta repertoire sequencing. Results and caveats for the whole study, not just this receptor: Only two mild cases were covered by the study, and larger cohorts that include severe cases with pre-infection samples were considered necessary. Clones that contracted from day 15 to 85 showed balanced CD4/CD8 phenotypes, whereas a second wave of clones that expanded from day 15 to 37 leaned towards CD4+. Contracting CD4+ clones were found mainly in CM and EM memory subsets, while CD8+ clones were enriched in EMRA. Some responding clones were detected in pre-infection memory, which suggested that pre-existing cross-reactive memory T cells had joined the SARS-CoV-2 response. SARS-CoV-2 specificity of the second-wave clones peaking on day 37 was not confirmed.

About this clonotype itself: Its antigen is currently not known. The input lacks base qualities; no much larger clone sits a single base away.

PBMCs were isolated by Ficoll-Paque density gradient centrifugation. Instrument used: Illumina NovaSeq 6000. TCRalpha and TCRbeta cDNA libraries were built by 5'RACE with constant-segment primers, adding sample barcodes and unique molecular identifiers. RNA was extracted from every sample with Trizol reagent. Library amplification was performed in two PCR steps, and a second sample barcode and Illumina TruSeq adapters were introduced in the second step. Libraries were sequenced on an Illumina NovaSeq with 2 x 150 bp paired-end reads. The paper's data handling went like this. Reads were demultiplexed and collapsed into UMI-guided consensus sequences with migec v1.2.7. Using mixcr v2.1.11, UMI consensuses were aligned to TRA and TRB V and J templates and then assembled into clonotypes. A clonotype was counted as expanded or contracted only if both edgeR and NoisET called the change significant, with noise models trained on biological replicates. For edgeR calls, the cutoffs were a false discovery rate-adjusted p below 0.01 and a log2 fold-change threshold of 1. PCA with hierarchical clustering of max-normalized trajectories of the 1000 most abundant clonotypes was used as exploratory dynamics analysis. Separately sequenced CD4+ and CD8+ repertoires were used to assign a CD4 or CD8 phenotype to each responding clone. TCRdb took the public reads, trimmed them with fastp at Q25, ran MiXCR for clone calling and kept in-frame beta chains. Rows merge per CDR3 protein into single entries with the most common DNA and genes. These V and J calls are TCRdb output, not the study's own analysis. Present in this sample are fewer than 60,000 distinct CDR3 sequences, 28% of which were seen just once. The biggest ten clones account for roughly 43% of the sample.

The cysteine opens and the phenylalanine closes a CDR3 of 15 amino acids. Of all the DNA, just the CDR3 is kept, 45 bases in frame from base 1. Via the germline V gene, CDR1 is SGDLS and CDR2 YYNGEE. Trimming removed 4 bases from V and 2 bases from J; the gene matches leave 5 bases unexplained. The clonotype originates from a man aged 18 to 30 who had mild COVID-19 (a few samples of this study predate the infection). The sample titles of this study are shuffled in the database, so cell type and time point are left out; the donor was told from shared clones. Sample: PBMCs or a T cell subset sorted from them (not recorded which). The sequence links TRBV9 to TRBJ2-1, with TRBD2 matching 8 junction bases. The DNA reads as follows: TGTGCCAGCAGCCCCGGGGGGGAGGCCTACAATGAGCAGTTCTTC. Translated, this gives CASSPGGEAYNEQFF.